This passage covers 8 T cell receptor beta chains from one sample sequenced in a study of yellow fever vaccine responses in identical twins. TCRdb reprocessed the RT-PCR reads with MiXCR, giving one entry per CDR3 protein. The table lists some 560 distinct CDR3 sequences, 81% of them singletons. This specimen was T cells from blood (PBMCs), unsorted or a sorted subset (not recorded which), taken before or after yellow fever vaccination (not recorded which). These receptors were collected from a female donor who received the yellow fever vaccine.

This chain uses TRBV5-1 with TRBJ2-4; the match to TRBD1 covers 7 bases. Trimming at V came to 3 bases and at J to 6 bases, leaving 3 bases not matched to a gene. CDR3 length: 13 residues. Looked up from germline, CDR1 is SGHRS and CDR2 is YFSETQ. The CDR3 DNA is TGCGCCAGCAGCTACGGGACAGTAAACATTCAGTACTTC. This encodes CASSYGTVNIQYF.

The CDR3 sequence is CASSTGLSWEQYF. CDR3 in DNA: TGTGCCAGCAGCACAGGATTATCCTGGGAGCAGTACTTC. The chain carries TRBV9 and TRBJ2-7; D may be TRBD1 (5 bases). V was trimmed by 4 bases and J by 7 bases, leaving 15 bases between them. The CDR3 loop spans 13 amino acids. Germline CDR1 and CDR2: SGDLS and YYNGEE.

This clonotype appeared a few times. V and J are TRBV10-1 and TRBJ1-2, with unresolved D. V was clipped by 6 bases and J by 8 bases, with 10 bases between them. The CDR3 is 11 amino acids. The germline V gene encodes CDR1 WNHNN and CDR2 SYGVQD (reference sequence). Here the CDR3 DNA reads TGCGCCAGCAGGAGGAGCAGGGGCTACACCTTC. Its protein product is CASRRSRGYTF.

The rearrangement joins TRBV4-1 to TRBJ1-2, with D maybe TRBD1 (6 bases). Per germline, CDR1 MGHRA and CDR2 YSYEKL. V dropped 0 bases and J dropped 8 bases, with 10 bases sitting between them. The CDR3 runs 13 residues. CDR3 DNA sequence: TGCGCCAGCAGCCAAGATCAGGGGTACGGCTACACCTTC. This encodes CASSQDQGYGYTF.

The chain is built from TRBV11-3 and TRBJ1-4; D is possibly TRBD1 (5 bases). The V gene's germline CDR1 is SGHNT and CDR2 YENEEA. V gave up 5 bases and J gave up 6 bases, with 13 bases separating them. CDR3 length: 14 amino acids. The chain's CDR3 is CASSERGTYEKLFF. The CDR3 DNA sequence: TGTGCCAGCAGCGAGCGGGGGACCTATGAAAAACTGTTTTTT. Filled out from reference TRBV11-3 and TRBJ1-4, the complete variable domain reads EAGVVQSPRYKIIEKKQPVAFWCNPISGHNTLYWYLQNLGQGPELLIRYENEEAVDDSQLPKDRFSAERLKGVDSTLKIQPAELGDSAVYLCASSERGTYEKLFFGSGTQLSVL.

This chain uses TRBV18 with TRBJ2-1, with no clear D. This CDR3 is 15 amino acids long. V was trimmed by 0 bases and J by 2 bases, leaving 8 bases between them. The germline V gene encodes CDR1 KGHSH and CDR2 LQKENI. The CDR3 loop is CASSPPGATYNEQFF. CDR3 DNA: TGTGCCAGCTCACCACCCGGCGCGACCTACAATGAGCAGTTCTTC.

This clonotype has just a few counts. The chain links TRBV10-1 to TRBJ1-2; tentatively, D is TRBD1 (5 bases). Looked up from germline, CDR1 is WNHNN and CDR2 is SYGVQD (reference sequence). There are 18 residues in the CDR3. With 4 bases removed from V and 1 base from J, the gap between germline ends came to 22 bases. This CDR3 is CASSAEGRVGNFNYGYTF. In DNA form, the CDR3 reads TGCGCCAGCAGTGCCGAGGGGAGGGTAGGTAACTTTAACTATGGCTACACCTTC.

Turning to this clonotype: It may be a read error: a sequence one base away is much more abundant. The J gene is TRBJ1-2, the V gene TRBV6-2 or TRBV6-3; D gene uncertain. The length of the CDR3 is 12 residues. V gave up 2 bases and J gave up 8 bases, with 9 bases separating them. Germline V CDR1 and CDR2: MNHEY, SVGEGT. CDR3 protein: CASSYGVEGYTF. The CDR3 DNA reads as TGTGCCAGCAGTTACGGGGTGGAAGGCTACACCTTC.